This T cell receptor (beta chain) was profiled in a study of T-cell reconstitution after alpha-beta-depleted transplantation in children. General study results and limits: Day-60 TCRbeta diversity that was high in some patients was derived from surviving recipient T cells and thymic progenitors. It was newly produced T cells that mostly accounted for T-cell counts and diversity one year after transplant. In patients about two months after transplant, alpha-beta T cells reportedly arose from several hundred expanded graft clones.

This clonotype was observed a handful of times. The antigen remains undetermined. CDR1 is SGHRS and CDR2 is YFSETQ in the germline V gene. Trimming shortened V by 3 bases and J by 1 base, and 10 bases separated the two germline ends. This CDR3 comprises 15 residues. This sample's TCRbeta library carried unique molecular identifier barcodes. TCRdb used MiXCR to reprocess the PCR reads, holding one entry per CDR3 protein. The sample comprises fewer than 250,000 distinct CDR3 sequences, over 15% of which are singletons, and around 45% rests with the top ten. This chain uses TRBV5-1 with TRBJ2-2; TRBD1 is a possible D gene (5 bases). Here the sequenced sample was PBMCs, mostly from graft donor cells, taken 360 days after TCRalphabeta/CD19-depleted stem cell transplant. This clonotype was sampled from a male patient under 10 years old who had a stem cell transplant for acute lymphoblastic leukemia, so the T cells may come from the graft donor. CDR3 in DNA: TGCGCCAGCAGCTCCCAGGGATGGAACACCGGGGAGCTGTTTTTT. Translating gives CASSSQGWNTGELFF.